This T cell receptor beta chain was profiled in a study of technical replicates of blood from several donors. Germline loops: CDR1 SGHTA, CDR2 FQGNSA. V was pared by 4 bases and J by 3 bases, with 16 bases between. The CDR3 extends over 15 amino acids. Clones were sequenced by immunoSEQ multiplex PCR, and TCRdb holds only the in-frame ones, with some missing. This sample has 55,000 to 75,000 clones, with about 95% found just once. V is TRBV7-2 and J is TRBJ2-7; perhaps TRBD2 as D (5 bases). Sequenced input: PBMCs. This receptor was obtained from a human donor in good health. Some clones in this sample may be carry-over from other donors' samples. CDR3 sequence (DNA): TGTGCCAGCAGCTCCGCCCGGACTGGGTTCTACGAGCAGTACTTC. Its translation: CASSSARTGFYEQYF.